The subject of this entry is one T cell receptor (beta chain). Here immunoSEQ multiplex PCR was the method, and the copy in TCRdb shows in-frame clones only, minus some. The sample yields some 140,000 clones, approximately 86% seen once. Germline CDR1 is SNHLY and CDR2 is FYNNEI. The CDR3 length is 14 residues. Trimming shortened V by 1 base and J by 12 bases, and 15 bases separated the two germline ends. The data are from a study of control samples from healthy donors and cancer patients. Sequencing input: blood. This chain links TRBV2 with TRBJ1-4; a weak D match, TRBD1 (6 bases). This TCR was sampled from a woman aged 25-40 years in good health. CDR3 DNA: TGTGCCAGCAGTGAAGGGACAGCTCCTGAGCAACTGTTTTTT. It is translated as CASSEGTAPEQLFF. Based on the CDR3 plus reference TRBV2 and TRBJ1-4, the full variable domain is EPEVTQTPSHQVTQMGQEVILRCVPISNHLYFYWYRQILGQKVEFLVSFYNNEISEKSEIFDDQFSVERPDGSNFTLKIRSTKLEDSAMYFCASSEGTAPEQLFFGSGTQLSVL.